The present T cell receptor beta chain was sequenced within a study of blood T cell repertoires in COVID-19. The CDR3 runs to 13 residues. This table comes from immunoSEQ multiplex PCR, and its TCRdb copy is limited to in-frame clones, with some not included. The sample lists 100,000 to 150,000 clones, more than 90% occurring once. This clonotype was sampled from a man aged 45-60 years with active COVID-19. The genes are TRBV21-1 and TRBJ2-7; the D segment call TRBD2 is taken from the table without a DNA check. TRBV21-1 is tagged as a pseudogene. The source material was peripheral blood. CDR3 protein: CASGRPRTREQYV. The CDR3 coding sequence is TGTGCCAGCGGCCGGCCCCGAACGAGGGAGCAGTACGTC.